This entry lists 15 T cell receptor beta chains sequenced from one sample in a study of T cells in Graves' hyperthyroidism and ophthalmopathy (dated by TCRdb to between 2017 and 2020). The library was generated by multiplex PCR. The data were produced on an Illumina HiSeq 2000. The TCR beta CDR3 regions were amplified from RNA transcripts. A first-round RT-PCR of the TCR CDR3 used the HTBI primer set with the Qiagen OneStep RT-PCR kit. TCRdb trimmed the raw reads at Q25, called clones with MiXCR and kept productive beta chains. Identical CDR3 protein sequences are pooled into one entry, listed with their most common genes and DNA. The sample table records 750,000 to 900,000 distinct CDR3 sequences; approximately 40% of these occur just once. The top ten constitute 7.5% to 9.5% of the sample. The material sequenced was blood. Every receptor here comes from a man younger than 35 with Graves' hyperthyroidism.

Points on this clonotype: A much larger clone differs by one base, so this may be a read error. The V and J genes are TRBV7-6 and TRBJ2-5; D tentatively fits TRBD1 or TRBD2 (5 bases each). V was cut by 1 base and J by 5 bases, with 11 bases left in between. The CDR3 covers 14 residues. In germline, CDR1 is SGHVS, CDR2 FNYEAQ. CDR3 loop: CASSLEIGDETQYF. The CDR3 region has the DNA TGTGCCAGCAGCTTAGAGATAGGGGACGAGACCCAGTACTTC.

This clonotype was counted at least ten times. This chain uses TRBV7-9 with TRBJ2-7, with TRBD2 identical over 8 bases. The CDR3 is made up of 15 amino acids. V dropped 1 base and J dropped 6; count of bases not matched to a gene: 8. Germline assignment: CDR1 SEHNR and CDR2 FQNEAQ (reference sequence). CDR3 in DNA: TGTGCCAGCAGCTTAGAGACGGGAGGGCCCGGCGAGCAGTACTTC. Residues: CASSLETGGPGEQYF.

This chain uses TRBV7-8 with TRBJ1-1; no definite D call. The V gene's germline CDR1 is SGHVS and CDR2 FQNEAQ. The CDR3 covers 14 residues. Trimming removed 0 bases at V and 4 bases at J, with 9 bases between. CDR3 amino acids: CASSLANPLTEAFF. In DNA, the CDR3 is TGTGCCAGCAGCTTAGCCAATCCTCTCACTGAAGCTTTCTTT.

The chain uses TRBV11-1 and TRBJ1-3; the D is unclear. Germline assignment: CDR1 SGHAT and CDR2 FQDESV (reference sequence). This CDR3 has 14 amino acids. Trimming stripped 1 base from V and 3 bases from J, with 7 bases between. This CDR3 reads CASSLETDGNTIYF. The DNA of the CDR3 is TGTGCCAGCAGCTTAGAGACCGATGGAAACACCATATATTTT.

This clonotype was counted between two and nine times. V gene TRBV7-9 combines with J gene TRBJ2-7, with D perhaps matching TRBD1 (5 bases). CDR3 length equals 14 residues. The ends were cut back, 5 bases at V and 2 bases at J, with 13 bases in the middle. CDR1 and CDR2 (germline): SEHNR, FQNEAQ (reference sequence). CDR3 protein: CASSPDIGTYEQYF. The CDR3 region has the DNA TGTGCCAGCAGCCCGGACATAGGGACCTACGAGCAGTACTTC.

DNA for the CDR3: TGTGCCATAGAGTACACTGAAGCTTTCTTT. Translation: CAIEYTEAFF. This rearrangement joins TRBV25-1 to TRBJ1-1, with unresolved D. CDR1 is MGHDK, CDR2 SYGVNS, per germline. The V and J ends lost 10 bases and 3 bases respectively, with 6 bases between them. The CDR3 covers 10 residues.

This clonotype appeared many times. The chain recombines TRBV29-1 with TRBJ2-2; 9 bases fit TRBD2. V gave up 7 bases and J gave up 6 bases; unmatched junction bases: 15. From germline, CDR1 is SQVTM and CDR2 ANQGSEA. CDR3 size: 16 residues. CDR3 DNA: TGCAGCGCCCTCGGCGGGAGCGGGAGGCGAGCCGGGGAGCTGTTTTTT. Translated, it gives CSALGGSGRRAGELFF.

This clonotype was detected ten times or more. The V call is TRBV7-9, the J call TRBJ1-2; D is possibly TRBD1 (5 bases). Trimming removed 5 bases at V and 7 bases at J, with 20 bases between. Germline loops: CDR1 SEHNR, CDR2 FQNEAQ (reference sequence). The CDR3 contains 15 residues. The CDR3 protein is CASSNGRGDSRGYTF. Here the CDR3 DNA reads TGTGCCAGCAGCAACGGACGGGGGGATTCGCGTGGCTACACCTTC.

This clonotype was observed many times. This chain connects TRBV25-1 to TRBJ2-6, with a tentative D call TRBD2 (5 bases). CDR1 and CDR2 (germline): MGHDK, SYGVNS. V lost 7 bases, J lost 4 bases, and 5 bases lay in between. The CDR3 is 12 residues long. The CDR3 nucleotides read TGTGCCAGCACGGGAGGGGCCAACGTCCTGACTTTC. This gives the protein CASTGGANVLTF.

This clonotype turned up a few times. V and J are TRBV5-1 and TRBJ1-6; 8 nucleotides agree with TRBD1. This CDR3 region has 14 residues. J lost 9 bases, V lost 3 bases, and 5 bases had no gene match. CDR1 and CDR2 from the germline V gene are SGHRS and YFSETQ. The CDR3, as DNA: TGCGCCAGCAGCTCGGACAGGGTATTTTCACCCCTCCACTTT. Translating it yields CASSSDRVFSPLHF.

The rearrangement joins TRBV7-9 to TRBJ2-7; 10 bases agree with TRBD2. The germline V gene encodes CDR1 SEHNR and CDR2 FQNEAQ (reference sequence). J lost 7 bases, V lost 4 bases, and 13 bases had no gene match. This CDR3 spans 16 amino acids. CDR3 in DNA: TGTGCCAGCAGCTCGACCGCTAGCGGGGGCCATTGGGAGCAGTACTTC. It specifies CASSSTASGGHWEQYF.

Ten or more counts support this clonotype. The rearrangement links TRBV9 to TRBJ2-7; 13 nucleotides line up with TRBD2. The CDR3 is 14 residues long. Per the germline V gene, CDR1 is SGDLS and CDR2 is YYNGEE. After removal of 2 bases from V and 5 bases from J, the junction contained 1 base not matched to a gene. CDR3 DNA sequence: TGTGCCAGCAGCGTTGGACTAGCGGGAGACGAGCAGTACTTC. The encoded protein is CASSVGLAGDEQYF.

This clonotype was seen ten or more times. V usage is TRBV7-3 and J usage is TRBJ1-1; tentative D call: TRBD1 (6 bases). The CDR3 is made up of 13 amino acids. Trimming left V 6 bases short and J 5 bases short, with 13 bases between. Germline V gives CDR1 SGHTA, CDR2 FQGTGA. The CDR3 is CASSMDSRTEAFF. The CDR3 DNA reads as TGTGCCAGCAGTATGGACAGTAGGACTGAAGCTTTCTTT.

This clonotype was seen ten or more times. V usage is TRBV11-2 and J usage is TRBJ1-1; TRBD1 is a possible D gene (5 bases). Trimming removed 5 bases from V and 6 bases from J, with 10 bases in between. The CDR3 consists of 12 residues. Germline V gene lookup returns CDR1 SGHAT and CDR2 FQNNGV. The CDR3 bases are TGTGCCAGCAGCCTCCAGGGAGCTGAAGCTTTCTTT. Its translation: CASSLQGAEAFF. Supplemented by reference TRBV11-2 and TRBJ1-1, the full variable domain reads EAGVAQSPRYKIIEKRQSVAFWCNPISGHATLYWYQQILGQGPKLLIQFQNNGVVDDSQLPKDRFSAERLKGVDSTLKIQPAKLEDSAVYLCASSLQGAEAFFGQGTRLTVV.

Points on this clonotype: This sequence may be a read error, since a much larger clone differs from it by one base. The CDR3 DNA reads as TGCGCCAGCAGCAACGGCGGGCACGAGCAGTACTTC. This translates into CASSNGGHEQYF. The rearrangement uses TRBV5-1 and TRBJ2-7; the D gene is possibly TRBD2 (5 bases). The CDR3 extends over 12 amino acids. Trimming removed 4 bases at V and 5 bases at J, with 10 bases between. The germline gives CDR1 SGHRS, CDR2 YFSETQ. The full variable domain, completed using reference TRBV5-1 and TRBJ2-7, is KAGVTQTPRYLIKTRGQQVTLSCSPISGHRSVSWYQQTPGQGLQFLFEYFSETQRNKGNFPGRFSGRQFSNSRSEMNVSTLELGDSALYLCASSNGGHEQYFGPGTRLTVT.